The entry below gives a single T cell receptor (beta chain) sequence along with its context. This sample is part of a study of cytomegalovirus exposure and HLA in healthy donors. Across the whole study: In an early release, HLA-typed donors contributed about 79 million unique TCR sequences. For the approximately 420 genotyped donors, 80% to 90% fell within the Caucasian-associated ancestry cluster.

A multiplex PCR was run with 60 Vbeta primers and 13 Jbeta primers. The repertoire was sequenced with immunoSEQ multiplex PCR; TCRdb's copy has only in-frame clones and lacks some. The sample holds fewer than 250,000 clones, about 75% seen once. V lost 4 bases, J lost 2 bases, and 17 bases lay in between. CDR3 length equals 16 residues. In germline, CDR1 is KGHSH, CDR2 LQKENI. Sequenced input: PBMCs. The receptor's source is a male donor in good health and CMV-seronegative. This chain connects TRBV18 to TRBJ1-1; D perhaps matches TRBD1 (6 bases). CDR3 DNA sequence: TGTGCCAGCTCACACACTTCGACAGGATTAAACACTGAAGCTTTCTTT. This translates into CASSHTSTGLNTEAFF.